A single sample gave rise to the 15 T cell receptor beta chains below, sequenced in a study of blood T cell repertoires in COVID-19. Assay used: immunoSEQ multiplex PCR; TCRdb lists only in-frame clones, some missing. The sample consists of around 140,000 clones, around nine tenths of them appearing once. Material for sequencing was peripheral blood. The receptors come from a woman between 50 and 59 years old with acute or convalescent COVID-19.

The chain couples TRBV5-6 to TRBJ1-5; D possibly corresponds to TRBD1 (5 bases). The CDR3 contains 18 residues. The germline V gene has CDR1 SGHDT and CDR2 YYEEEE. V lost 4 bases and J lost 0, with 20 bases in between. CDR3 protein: CASSRSAQGSYSNQPQHF. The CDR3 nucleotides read TGTGCCAGCAGCCGAAGCGCCCAGGGCTCCTATAGCAATCAGCCCCAGCATTTT.

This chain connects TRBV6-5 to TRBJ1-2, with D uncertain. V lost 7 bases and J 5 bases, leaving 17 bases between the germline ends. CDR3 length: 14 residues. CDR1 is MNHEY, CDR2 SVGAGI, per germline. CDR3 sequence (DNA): TGTGCCAGCATTCTGGCGGCCAGCAAATATGGCTACACCTTC. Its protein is CASILAASKYGYTF.

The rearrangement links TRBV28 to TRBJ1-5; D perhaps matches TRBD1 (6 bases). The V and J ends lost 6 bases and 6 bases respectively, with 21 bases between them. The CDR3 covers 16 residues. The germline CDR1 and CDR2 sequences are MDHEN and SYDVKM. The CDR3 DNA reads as TGTGCCAGCAGGACCGGGCCCAGGGGACGAGGTCAGCCCCAGCATTTT. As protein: CASRTGPRGRGQPQHF. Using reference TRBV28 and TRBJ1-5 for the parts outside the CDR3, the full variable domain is DVKVTQSSRYLVKRTGEKVFLECVQDMDHENMFWYRQDPGLGLRLIYFSYDVKMKEKGDIPEGYSVSREKKERFSLILESASTNQTSMYLCASRTGPRGRGQPQHFGDGTRLSIL.

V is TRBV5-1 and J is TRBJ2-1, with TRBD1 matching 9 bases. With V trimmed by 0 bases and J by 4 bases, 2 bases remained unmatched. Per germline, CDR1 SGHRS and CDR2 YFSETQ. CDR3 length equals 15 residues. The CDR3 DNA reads TGCGCCAGCAGCTTGGGGACAGGGGCTTACAATGAGCAGTTCTTC. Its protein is CASSLGTGAYNEQFF.

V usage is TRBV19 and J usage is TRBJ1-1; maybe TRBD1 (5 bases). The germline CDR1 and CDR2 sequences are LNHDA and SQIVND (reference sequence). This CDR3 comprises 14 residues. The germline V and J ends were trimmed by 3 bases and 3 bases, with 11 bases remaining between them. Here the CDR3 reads CASSIQGLYTEAFF. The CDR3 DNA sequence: TGTGCCAGTAGTATTCAGGGACTCTACACTGAAGCTTTCTTT.

CDR3 protein: CASSGGFNIQYF. The CDR3 DNA follows: TGTGCCAGCAGTGGGGGGTTTAACATTCAGTACTTC. The V gene is TRBV12-3 or TRBV12-4, the J gene TRBJ2-4; TRBD2 might be the D (6 bases). V was trimmed by 5 bases and J by 7 bases, leaving 9 bases between them. There are 12 residues in the CDR3.

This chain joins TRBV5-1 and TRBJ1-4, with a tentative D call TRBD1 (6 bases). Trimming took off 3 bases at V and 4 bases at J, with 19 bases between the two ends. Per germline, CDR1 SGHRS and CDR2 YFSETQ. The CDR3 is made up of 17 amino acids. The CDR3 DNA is TGCGCCAGCAGCTACTCACAGGGAGGGGGGCTTAATGAAAAACTGTTTTTT. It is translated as CASSYSQGGGLNEKLFF.

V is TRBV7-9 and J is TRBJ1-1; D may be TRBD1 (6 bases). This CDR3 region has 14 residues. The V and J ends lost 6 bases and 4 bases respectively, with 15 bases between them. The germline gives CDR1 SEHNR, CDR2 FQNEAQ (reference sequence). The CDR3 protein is CASRVDRGGTEAFF. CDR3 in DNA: TGTGCCAGCAGGGTAGACAGAGGGGGCACTGAAGCTTTCTTT.

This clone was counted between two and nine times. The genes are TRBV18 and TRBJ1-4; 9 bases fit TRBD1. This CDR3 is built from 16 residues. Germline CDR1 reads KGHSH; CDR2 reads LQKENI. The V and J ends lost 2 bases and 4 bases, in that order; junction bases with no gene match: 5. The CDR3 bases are TGTGCCAGCTCACCAGAGGGACAGGGTAATAATGAAAAACTGTTTTTT. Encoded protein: CASSPEGQGNNEKLFF.

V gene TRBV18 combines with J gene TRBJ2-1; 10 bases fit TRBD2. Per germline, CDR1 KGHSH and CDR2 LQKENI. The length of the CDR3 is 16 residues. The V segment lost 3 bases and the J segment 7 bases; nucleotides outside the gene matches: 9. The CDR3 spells CASSPRTSGIPNEQFF. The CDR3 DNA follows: TGTGCCAGCTCACCGAGAACTAGCGGGATACCTAATGAGCAGTTCTTC.

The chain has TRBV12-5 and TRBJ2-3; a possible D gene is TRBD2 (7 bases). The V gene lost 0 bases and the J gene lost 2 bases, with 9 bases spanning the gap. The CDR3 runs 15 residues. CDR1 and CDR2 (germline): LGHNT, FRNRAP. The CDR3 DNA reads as TGTGCTAGTGGTTTGGTGGCGGGGGCCACAGATACGCAGTATTTT. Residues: CASGLVAGATDTQYF.

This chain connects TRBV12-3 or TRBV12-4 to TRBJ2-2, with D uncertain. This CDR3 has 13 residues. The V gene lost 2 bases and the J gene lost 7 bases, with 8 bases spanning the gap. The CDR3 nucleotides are TGTGCCAGCAGTTTATTAGAGAGCGGGGAGCTGTTTTTT. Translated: CASSLLESGELFF.

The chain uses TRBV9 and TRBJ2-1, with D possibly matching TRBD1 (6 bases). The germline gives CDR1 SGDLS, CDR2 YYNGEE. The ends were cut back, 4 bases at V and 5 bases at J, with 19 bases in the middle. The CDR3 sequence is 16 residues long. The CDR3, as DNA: TGTGCCAGCAGCACCGGGACAAATTTTCCAAACAATGAGCAGTTCTTC. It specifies CASSTGTNFPNNEQFF.

The CDR3 coding sequence is TGTGCCAGCAGCGTGGGTAGCGGGAGTCAGACCCAGTACTTC. Protein product: CASSVGSGSQTQYF. The genes are TRBV9 and TRBJ2-5, with TRBD2 matching 9 bases. Germline CDR1 is SGDLS and CDR2 is YYNGEE. The CDR3 runs 14 residues. V was pared by 2 bases and J by 6 bases, with 5 bases of the junction left unmatched.

The CDR3 DNA reads as TGTGCCAGCAGTTTATGGGGTAGCGGGGGGTCCTACGAGCAGTACTTC. Translated: CASSLWGSGGSYEQYF. The J gene is TRBJ2-7, the V gene TRBV28, with TRBD2 matching over 10 bases. V was pared by 0 bases and J by 1 base, with 3 bases of the junction left unmatched. CDR1 and CDR2 from the germline V gene are MDHEN and SYDVKM. The CDR3 runs to 16 residues.